The 23 T cell receptor beta chains below come from one sample, sequenced in a study of regulatory T cells in long-lasting Graves disease. Described time point: newly diagnosed GD, antithyroid drugs for less than 3 months. RNA from PBMCs was the source of the TCR library. Combining iRepertoire HTBI primers with Arm-PCR of CDR3 regions, the authors built TCR beta libraries. TCRdb called the multiplex PCR reads again in MiXCR, with one record for every CDR3 protein. This table holds 250,000 to 300,000 distinct CDR3 sequences, about 20% found once. These data are also associated with another study on T cells in Graves' hyperthyroidism and ophthalmopathy.

The sequenced sample was peripheral blood mononuclear cells (PBMCs), obtained at new diagnosis, from a patient treated with antithyroid drugs. These receptors were taken from a woman aged 25-40 years with Graves disease.

There are many counts of this clonotype. The chain recombines TRBV6-1 with TRBJ1-1; D is perhaps TRBD1 (6 bases). This CDR3 comprises 12 residues. Per germline, CDR1 MNHNS and CDR2 SASEGT. The ends were cut back, 7 bases at V and 6 bases at J, with 12 bases in the middle. CDR3 sequence (DNA): TGTGCCAGCATAAGGGGGATTGCTGAAGCTTTCTTT. Protein: CASIRGIAEAFF.

This clonotype was observed many times. The chain couples TRBV7-8 to TRBJ2-1; D possibly corresponds to TRBD2 (6 bases). Germline V gene sequence: CDR1 SGHVS, CDR2 FQNEAQ. The CDR3 covers 15 residues. The V end was cut by 4 bases, the J end by 6 bases, with 16 bases between. The CDR3 here is CASSSGGQRGNEQFF. CDR3 bases: TGTGCCAGCAGCTCCGGGGGTCAACGGGGCAATGAGCAGTTCTTC.

Ten or more counts support this clonotype. A much larger clone lies one base from this, so it may be a read error. This rearrangement joins TRBV18 to TRBJ1-3, with a weak D call TRBD1 (6 bases). Germline loops: CDR1 KGHSH, CDR2 LQKENI. The CDR3 covers 13 residues. CDR3 amino acids: CASAPDSRDTIYF. The CDR3 coding sequence is TGTGCCAGCGCACCGGACAGTAGAGACACCATATATTTT.

Many counts were recorded for this clonotype. The V and J genes are TRBV5-5 and TRBJ1-4; TRBD1 agrees at 10 bases. There are 15 residues in the CDR3. Germline V gene lookup returns CDR1 SGHKS and CDR2 YYEKEE (reference sequence). Trimming took 4 bases from V and 12 from J; bases not matched to a gene: 12. Here the CDR3 reads CASSPDRGQVRELFF. The DNA for the CDR3 is TGTGCCAGCAGCCCCGACAGGGGGCAAGTGAGGGAACTGTTTTTT.

Comment on this clonotype: A much larger clone lies a single base off, so this may be a read error. It is likely a read error, because the conserved phenylalanine at the end of the CDR3 is missing. The chain carries TRBV20-1 and TRBJ1-2; D is unclear. CDR3 length: 11 residues. Germline lookup yields CDR1 DFQATT and CDR2 SNEGSKA (reference sequence). Trimming left V 6 bases short and J 5 bases short, with 10 bases between. This CDR3 reads CSAKTDYGYTL. The CDR3 DNA reads as TGCAGTGCAAAGACGGATTATGGCTACACCCTC.

V gene TRBV25-1 combines with J gene TRBJ2-2, with a weak D call TRBD2 (6 bases). Trimming took 6 bases from V and 7 from J, leaving 18 bases between them. Germline lookup yields CDR1 MGHDK and CDR2 SYGVNS. The CDR3 runs 15 residues. CDR3 amino acids: CASRDGRGKHGELFF. CDR3 DNA: TGTGCCAGCAGAGATGGGCGGGGAAAACACGGGGAGCTGTTTTTT.

This chain connects TRBV7-2 to TRBJ2-3, with D possibly being TRBD1 or TRBD2 (5 bases each). The CDR3 is 15 residues long. Germline lookup yields CDR1 SGHTA and CDR2 FQGNSA. With 5 bases removed from V and 2 bases from J, the gap between germline ends came to 14 bases. The CDR3 spells CASSLWGRNTDTQYF. The CDR3 DNA reads TGTGCCAGCAGCCTTTGGGGACGGAACACAGATACGCAGTATTTT.

V gene TRBV7-3 combines with J gene TRBJ1-3, with 11 nucleotides matching TRBD1. From germline, CDR1 is SGHTA and CDR2 FQGTGA. V dropped 4 bases and J dropped 5; count of bases not matched to a gene: 1. CDR3 length: 14 amino acids. The CDR3 DNA is TGTGCCAGCAGCTCGGACAGGGGGCGAAACACCATATATTTT. It yields the protein CASSSDRGRNTIYF.

This clonotype was found many times. V gene TRBV6-1 combines with J gene TRBJ1-1; D gene ambiguous. Germline CDR1 reads MNHNS; CDR2 reads SASEGT. CDR3 size: 11 residues. With 5 bases removed from V and 7 bases from J, the gap between germline ends came to 8 bases. DNA of the CDR3: TGTGCCAGCAGTCCCCCGGGTGAAGCTTTCTTT. Encoded protein: CASSPPGEAFF.

This clonotype has a count of ten or more. The chain carries TRBV19 and TRBJ1-2; D is undetermined. V was trimmed by 9 bases and J by 4 bases, leaving 15 bases between them. CDR3 length equals 13 residues. Germline lookup yields CDR1 LNHDA and CDR2 SQIVND (reference sequence). The CDR3 region is CASSFGPGYGYTF. Here the CDR3 DNA reads TGTGCCAGCAGCTTTGGACCGGGCTATGGCTACACCTTC.

This clonotype was observed many times. V gene TRBV12-3 or TRBV12-4 combines with J gene TRBJ1-1, with D maybe TRBD1 (6 bases). This CDR3 has 15 amino acids. V was pared by 3 bases and J by 1 base, with 12 bases between. Here the CDR3 reads CASSFLRTANTEAFF. Here the CDR3 DNA reads TGTGCCAGCAGTTTTCTCCGGACAGCGAACACTGAAGCTTTCTTT.

Ten or more counts support this clonotype. The chain joins TRBV7-2 to TRBJ1-4, with a possible D match to TRBD1 (5 bases). Germline V gene sequence: CDR1 SGHTA, CDR2 FQGNSA. The CDR3 is made up of 15 amino acids. Trimming pared 0 bases from V and 6 bases from J, leaving 11 bases between. Written as DNA, the CDR3 is TGTGCCAGCAGCTTAGCAGCCGGGGGGTATGAAAAACTGTTTTTT. Its protein is CASSLAAGGYEKLFF. The full variable domain, completed using reference TRBV7-2 and TRBJ1-4, is GAGVSQSPSNKVTEKGKDVELRCDPISGHTALYWYRQSLGQGLEFLIYFQGNSAPDKSGLPSDRFSAERTGGSVSTLTIQRTQQEDSAVYLCASSLAAGGYEKLFFGSGTQLSVL.

This clonotype was observed many times. The J gene is TRBJ1-6, the V gene TRBV4-1; TRBD1 matches at 10 bases. The CDR3 has 15 amino acids. Losses at the gene ends were 4 bases for V and 9 bases for J; bases not matched to a gene: 6. The V gene's germline CDR1 is MGHRA and CDR2 YSYEKL. In DNA, the CDR3 is TGCGCCAGCAGCCGGCGGGACAGGGGAGGTTCACCCCTCCACTTT. Translating it yields CASSRRDRGGSPLHF.

CDR3 residues: CASSSDTGGNQPQHF. The CDR3 nucleotides are TGTGCCAGCAGCTCGGACACCGGGGGGAATCAGCCCCAGCATTTT. The rearrangement uses TRBV5-6 and TRBJ1-5; tentatively, D is TRBD1 (5 bases). CDR1 and CDR2 (germline): SGHDT, YYEEEE. With 3 bases removed from V and 4 bases from J, the gap between germline ends came to 14 bases. The CDR3 contains 15 residues.

This clonotype was seen repeatedly, ten times or more. The chain uses TRBV18 and TRBJ2-3, with TRBD2 as a possible D gene (5 bases). Per the germline V gene, CDR1 is KGHSH and CDR2 is LQKENI. The CDR3 covers 15 residues. Between the trimmed V and J ends, which lost 2 bases and 2 bases, there was a span of 11 bases. CDR3 nucleotide sequence: TGTGCCAGCTCACCATGGGAGACATACACAGATACGCAGTATTTT. It yields the protein CASSPWETYTDTQYF.

This clonotype was recorded at least ten times. The chain uses TRBV2 and TRBJ1-2; no clear D gene. Germline V CDR1 and CDR2: SNHLY, FYNNEI. The V end lost 2 bases, the J end lost 2 bases, and 9 bases lay between the germline ends. This CDR3 is 14 amino acids long. The CDR3 bases are TGTGCCAGCAGTGAACGGGCCTCCAACTATGGCTACACCTTC. Translated, it gives CASSERASNYGYTF.

The CDR3 region has the DNA TGTGCCAGCAGCTTAGTTCTAGGAGGAGGAGATACGCAGTATTTT. Its protein is CASSLVLGGGDTQYF. V is TRBV7-9 and J is TRBJ2-3, with D maybe TRBD2 (5 bases). CDR1 is SEHNR and CDR2 is FQNEAQ in the germline V gene (reference sequence). Trimming stripped 1 base from V and 5 bases from J, with 13 bases between. The CDR3 is 15 amino acids.

There are many counts of this clonotype. The V gene is TRBV18, the J gene TRBJ1-1, with D unclear. Trimming cost V 3 bases and J 9 bases, with 11 bases left between them. The CDR3 runs to 12 residues. Per the germline V gene, CDR1 is KGHSH and CDR2 is LQKENI. The chain's CDR3 is CASSPERYQAFF. The CDR3 DNA follows: TGTGCCAGCTCACCCGAACGATACCAAGCTTTCTTT.

This clonotype appeared many times. A junction boundary mismatches the germline segment, possibly from a read error. The chain couples TRBV5-4 to TRBJ1-1; TRBD1 matches 7 bases. This CDR3 spans 17 amino acids. The V gene's germline CDR1 is SGHNT and CDR2 YYREEE (reference sequence). For the CDR3, the DNA is TGCGCCAGCAGCTGGGACAGACGAAATCCATGGAACACTGAAGCTTTCTTT. It codes for CASSWDRRNPWNTEAFF.

The sample holds many counts of this clonotype. The genes are TRBV5-8 and TRBJ1-2, with a weak D call TRBD1 (5 bases). V dropped 3 bases and J dropped 3 bases, with 21 bases sitting between them. The CDR3 runs to 17 residues. Germline-derived CDR1 and CDR2 are SGHTS and YDEGEE. For the CDR3, the DNA is TGTGCCAGCAGCTCCCCTCTCGGGGGGTTTACCTACTATGGCTACACCTTC. This codes for CASSSPLGGFTYYGYTF.

As regards this clonotype: A junction boundary mismatches the germline segment, possibly from a read error. The rearrangement links TRBV19 to TRBJ2-7; 7 bases are a match to TRBD2. This CDR3 has 14 amino acids. In germline, CDR1 is LNHDA, CDR2 SQIVND (reference sequence). The CDR3 loop reads CTSSIETSAYEQYF. The CDR3 DNA reads TGTACCAGTAGTATAGAAACTAGCGCCTACGAGCAGTACTTC.

V usage is TRBV5-5 and J usage is TRBJ2-7; the match to TRBD2 covers 10 bases. The germline V gene encodes CDR1 SGHKS and CDR2 YYEKEE (reference sequence). The CDR3 runs 15 residues. Trimming removed 0 bases from V and 2 bases from J; junction bases left unmatched: 2. DNA of the CDR3: TGTGCCAGCAGCTTGGTCACTAGCGGGGCCTACGAGCAGTACTTC. Protein product: CASSLVTSGAYEQYF.

This clonotype occurred many times. The gene calls are TRBV20-1 and TRBJ1-1; D gene unclear. The CDR3 contains 14 residues. Trimming left V 6 bases short and J 4 bases short, with 18 bases between. In germline, CDR1 is DFQATT, CDR2 SNEGSKA (reference sequence). CDR3 region: CSAILGFYGTEAFF. The CDR3 DNA reads as TGCAGTGCGATCCTGGGGTTTTACGGCACTGAAGCTTTCTTT.